The rows below give T cell receptor beta chains drawn from one sample of a study of shared clonotypes between healthy human individuals. Libraries were prepared by immunoSEQ multiplex PCR; TCRdb keeps only in-frame clonotypes and omits some of them. The sample includes approximately 2,300,000 clones, 80% to 95% of them seen just once. Input material: naive CD4+ T cells from PBMCs. The origin of the receptors is a man younger than 30 in good health. Some clones in this sample may be carry-over from other donors' samples. Each CDR3 is given with its conserved first and last residue. A D gene is named only where the DNA matches it firmly. Some rows mark clone size as missing; the rest say once, few, many or name a class of expanded clone.

TRBJ1-3	NA	TRBV28	NA	TGTGCCAGCAGTTTCCTTACCGGGACCCCTCTAGTCACCATATATTTT	CASSFLTGTPLVTIYF
TRBJ1-2	NA	TRBV7-2	NA	TGTGCCAGCAGCCTCAATTGGGGGGGCTTCTATGGCTACACCTTC	CASSLNWGGFYGYTF
TRBJ1-2	few	TRBV25-1	NA	TGTGCCAGCAGTAACCGGGACAACTATGGCTACACCTTC	CASSNRDNYGYTF
TRBJ1-1	NA	TRBV5-1	NA	TGCGCCAGCTACGGCCGGGCCGACACTGAAGCTTTCTTT	CASYGRADTEAFF
TRBJ2-1	once	TRBV28	TRBD2	TGTGCCAGCAGCCTAGCGGGAGGGTACAATGAGCAGTTCTTC	CASSLAGGYNEQFF
TRBJ2-5	NA	TRBV18	TRBD1	TGTGCCAGCTCACCACGCGAGACAGGGAAAGAGACCCAGTACTTC	CASSPRETGKETQYF
TRBJ1-1	NA	TRBV2	NA	TGTGCCAGCAGTGATTTCTCTCGGAGCACTGAAGCTTTCTTT	CASSDFSRSTEAFF
TRBJ1-1	NA	TRBV7-2	TRBD1	TGTGCCAGCAGCCCCCAGGGGGCAGGGTACACTGAAGCTTTCTTT	CASSPQGAGYTEAFF
TRBJ2-7	NA	TRBV6-6	TRBD1	TGTGCAACAGGGGGCGGCTACGAGCAGTACTTC	CATGGGYEQYF
TRBJ2-1	once	TRBV28	NA	TGTGCCAGCAGGCCCTCACCTAATGAGCAGTTCTTC	CASRPSPNEQFF
TRBJ2-1	NA	TRBV4-2	TRBD1	TGTGCCAGCAGCCAAGCCACAGGGGGCCTCTCCTACAATGAGCAGTTCTTC	CASSQATGGLSYNEQFF
TRBJ2-5	NA	TRBV5-1	NA	TGCGCCAGCAGGTATGCCGGTGGGGGCCAAGAGACCCAGTACTTC	CASRYAGGGQETQYF
TRBJ1-1	NA	TRBV6-5	NA	TGTGCCAGCAGTTACAGGATCACTGAAGCTTTCTTT	CASSYRITEAFF